The sequence of this T cell receptor beta chain was determined in a study of blood T cell repertoires in COVID-19. Overall study context: Specimens from acute and convalescent COVID-19 originated in the United States, Italy and Spain. The cDNA or gDNA used as material had been derived from T cells, B-cell-depleted T cells, or PBMCs.

As processed by the authors: Amplification of reference gene primers provided the estimated nucleated cell counts. The protocol was immunoSEQ multiplex PCR, while the TCRdb copy is restricted to in-frame clones and leaves out a portion. V, J and clone size are those of that table, while D and trimming were read from the DNA. The table records around 200,000 clones, 85% of them present only once. V gave up 6 bases and J gave up 0 bases; unmatched junction bases: 5. From germline, CDR1 is KGHSH and CDR2 LQKENI. The CDR3 spans 15 residues. Material: peripheral blood. This TCR derives from a woman older than 75 with acute or convalescent COVID-19. The J gene is TRBJ2-1, the V gene TRBV18; 7 bases are a match to TRBD1. The CDR3: CASSQGQNSYNEQFF. The DNA of the CDR3 is TGTGCCAGCTCCCAGGGACAGAACTCCTACAATGAGCAGTTCTTC.